This entry features one T cell receptor (beta chain) sequence. Patients at the Seattle site were enrolled during active infection and followed longitudinally. The source of the sample is a study of blood T cell repertoires in COVID-19. Study-level information: Researchers got acute and convalescent COVID-19 samples from the United States, Italy and Spain. PBMCs, B-cell-depleted T cells, or T cells provided the cDNA or gDNA that made up the material.

CDR3 size: 13 residues. The V segment lost 1 base and the J segment 6 bases; nucleotides outside the gene matches: 2. Germline CDR1 and CDR2: SGHDN and FVKESK. Methods used by the authors: Quantification of nucleated cells was approximated via reference gene primer amplification. Generated by immunoSEQ multiplex PCR, the TCRdb table keeps only in-frame clones and is missing some. The D gene and trimming were derived from the DNA, and the V and J assignments and clone size from that table. The sample carries roughly 300,000 clones, approximately 89% recorded once. The sequencing sample was made of peripheral blood. The chain joins TRBV14 to TRBJ1-2, with TRBD1 matching 7 bases. The TCR sequence derives from a young woman with COVID-19, enrolled during active disease. CDR3 in amino acids: CASSQGQGDGYTF. CDR3 in DNA: TGTGCCAGCAGCCAAGGACAGGGTGATGGCTACACCTTC.